A single sample gave rise to the 31 T cell receptor beta chains below, sequenced in a study of OX40 agonist ivuxolimab in advanced cancers. Only in-frame clones appear in the TCRdb table, and some are missing; sequencing was by immunoSEQ multiplex PCR. In the table there are over 25,000 clones, 81% of which are singletons. The sample here was CD4+ or CD8+ T cells sorted from blood, taken in a trial of the OX40 agonist ivuxolimab. These receptors were obtained from an adult with an advanced solid tumor such as melanoma, head and neck, liver or kidney cancer.

The chain is built from TRBV6-1 and TRBJ2-7; D is unresolved. The V gene's germline CDR1 is MNHNS and CDR2 SASEGT. V dropped 2 bases and J dropped 2 bases, with 13 bases sitting between them. The CDR3 sequence is 15 residues long. CDR3 sequence: CASSEYGRRTYEQYF. As DNA, the CDR3 is TGTGCCAGCAGTGAATATGGCAGGAGAACCTACGAGCAGTACTTC.

For this clone: Other DNA sequences within the sample encode an identical CDR3. This sequence joins TRBV4-1 and TRBJ1-5, with D perhaps TRBD1 (5 bases). The CDR3 is 19 residues long. Germline CDR1 is MGHRA and CDR2 is YSYEKL. The V end was cut by 4 bases, the J end by 10 bases, with 32 bases between. The CDR3 loop is CASSPYLRFRDSDFQPQHF. The CDR3 DNA is TGCGCCAGCAGCCCCTATTTAAGGTTTCGCGACAGCGACTTTCAACCCCAGCATTTT.

This clone is medium-sized (0.01 to 0.1%). Different DNA sequences within this sample yield the same CDR3. The CDR3 is CASSQTGRWAGELFF. CDR3 nucleotide sequence: TGTGCCAGCAGCCAGACAGGGAGGTGGGCCGGGGAGCTGTTTTTT. The V and J genes are TRBV14 and TRBJ2-2, with a weak D call TRBD1 (7 bases). The CDR3 is made up of 15 amino acids. Germline CDR1 is SGHDN and CDR2 is FVKESK. Between the trimmed V and J ends, which lost 3 bases and 6 bases, there was a span of 14 bases.

As DNA, the CDR3 is TGCGCCAGCAGCCGGGTCCTCTTCTACGAGCAGTACTTC. This encodes CASSRVLFYEQYF. This rearrangement joins TRBV4-1 to TRBJ2-7; D remains unclear. The V gene lost 4 bases and the J gene lost 3 bases, with 10 bases spanning the gap. Germline V lookup: CDR1 MGHRA, CDR2 YSYEKL. This CDR3 contains 13 residues.

The chain couples TRBV9 to TRBJ2-7; D possibly corresponds to TRBD2 (5 bases). Trimming removed 4 bases at V and 2 bases at J, with 13 bases between. Germline loops: CDR1 SGDLS, CDR2 YYNGEE. This CDR3 is 14 amino acids long. The CDR3 bases are TGTGCCAGCAGCCCCCGGGGTTATGCCTACGAGCAGTACTTC. Encoded protein: CASSPRGYAYEQYF.

The rearrangement uses TRBV19 and TRBJ1-1; D remains unclear. Germline-derived CDR1 and CDR2 are LNHDA and SQIVND (reference sequence). The V and J ends lost 7 bases and 3 bases respectively, with 12 bases between them. CDR3 length: 13 residues. In DNA, the CDR3 is TGTGCCAGTACTTTGTGGGGTTACACTGAAGCTTTCTTT. Protein: CASTLWGYTEAFF.

The genes are TRBV2 and TRBJ1-1; D is unclear. Deletions cut 0 bases from V and 6 bases from J, with 14 bases between. This CDR3 spans 15 amino acids. CDR1 SNHLY and CDR2 FYNNEI come from the germline V gene. The CDR3 DNA follows: TGTGCCAGCAGTGAAGCCGAAGCCTACAACGCTGAAGCTTTCTTT. Its protein product is CASSEAEAYNAEAFF. Complete variable domain (other parts from reference TRBV2 and TRBJ1-1): EPEVTQTPSHQVTQMGQEVILRCVPISNHLYFYWYRQILGQKVEFLVSFYNNEISEKSEIFDDQFSVERPDGSNFTLKIRSTKLEDSAMYFCASSEAEAYNAEAFFGQGTRLTVV.

This rearrangement joins TRBV19 to TRBJ2-7; TRBD1 matches 7 bases. CDR3 length: 15 residues. V lost 3 bases and J lost 1; bases outside the gene matches: 6. Germline V gene sequence: CDR1 LNHDA, CDR2 SQIVND (reference sequence). The CDR3 here is CASSMGQGVSYEQYF. The CDR3 DNA follows: TGTGCCAGTAGTATGGGCCAGGGGGTGTCCTACGAGCAGTACTTC.

This clone has more than one count but fewer than ten. This sequence joins TRBV9 and TRBJ1-2; 8 bases align to TRBD1. The V gene end was trimmed by 7 bases and the J gene end by 8 bases; junction bases not matched to a gene: 16. This CDR3 has 15 amino acids. The germline V gene encodes CDR1 SGDLS and CDR2 YYNGEE. The CDR3 reads CASHGGVRGLGGYTF. The CDR3 DNA sequence: TGTGCCAGCCACGGAGGGGTCAGGGGGCTAGGAGGCTACACCTTC.

The chain has TRBV10-3 and TRBJ1-2; no firm D call. Germline CDR1 and CDR2: ENHRY and SYGVKD. The CDR3 is made up of 14 amino acids. Trimming stripped 2 bases from V and 3 bases from J, with 10 bases between. The CDR3 nucleotides are TGTGCCATCAGTGAGAGATTGGAATACTATGGCTACACCTTC. Translation gives CAISERLEYYGYTF.

This clone was counted once. The rearrangement joins TRBV2 to TRBJ2-7, with D possibly being TRBD1 or TRBD2 (5 bases each). The CDR3 spans 13 residues. The ends were cut back, 4 bases at V and 3 bases at J, with 10 bases in the middle. Germline V CDR1 and CDR2: SNHLY, FYNNEI. DNA for the CDR3: TGTGCCAGCAGTGTCAGGGAGATCTACGAGCAGTACTTC. It codes for CASSVREIYEQYF.

This clone came up once. The chain joins TRBV11-2 to TRBJ2-3, with D perhaps matching TRBD2 (6 bases). V lost 1 base, J lost 2 bases, and 16 bases lay in between. Looked up from germline, CDR1 is SGHAT and CDR2 is FQNNGV. This CDR3 region has 17 residues. CDR3 amino acids: CASSLGLGSGITDTQYF. The CDR3 coding sequence is TGTGCCAGCAGCTTAGGGCTTGGTAGCGGAATCACAGATACGCAGTATTTT. The variable domain in full, completed from reference TRBV11-2 and TRBJ2-3, reads EAGVAQSPRYKIIEKRQSVAFWCNPISGHATLYWYQQILGQGPKLLIQFQNNGVVDDSQLPKDRFSAERLKGVDSTLKIQPAKLEDSAVYLCASSLGLGSGITDTQYFGPGTRLTVL.

The V and J genes are TRBV4-1 and TRBJ2-3, with D hard to call. Trimming removed 3 bases from V and 2 bases from J, with 12 bases in between. CDR1 is MGHRA, CDR2 YSYEKL, per germline. The CDR3 loop spans 15 amino acids. For the CDR3, the DNA is TGCGCCAGCAGCCAGAGCTTAGCTACCACAGATACGCAGTATTTT. It encodes CASSQSLATTDTQYF.

The V call is TRBV29-1, the J call TRBJ2-5, with 9 bases lining up with TRBD1. The CDR3 totals 14 residues. Germline CDR1 reads SQVTM; CDR2 reads ANQGSEA. J lost 5 bases, V lost 6 bases, and 10 bases had no gene match. Written as DNA, the CDR3 is TGCAGCGTCCGGGGACAGGGAAGTTCGGAGACCCAGTACTTC. This codes for CSVRGQGSSETQYF.

V is TRBV30 and J is TRBJ1-2; D not resolved. Deletions cut 2 bases from V and 4 bases from J, with 11 bases between. Germline CDR1 and CDR2: GTSNPN and SVGIG (reference sequence). The CDR3 consists of 13 residues. The chain's CDR3 is CAWSYFTSYGYTF. For the CDR3, the DNA is TGTGCCTGGAGTTATTTCACAAGCTATGGCTACACCTTC.

Only a few counts were recorded for this clone. The chain couples TRBV25-1 to TRBJ2-1; no reliable D call. This CDR3 has 16 residues. Germline CDR1 and CDR2: MGHDK and SYGVNS. Deletions cut 2 bases from V and 7 bases from J, with 18 bases between. As DNA, the CDR3 is TGTGCCAGCAGTGAACGGATTCTAGGGTGGGGAAATGAGCAGTTCTTC. Translating gives CASSERILGWGNEQFF.

The genes are TRBV9 and TRBJ1-1; D might be TRBD1 (5 bases). Germline loops: CDR1 SGDLS, CDR2 YYNGEE. This CDR3 region has 15 residues. V was shortened by 0 bases and J by 5 bases, with 14 bases between the two germline ends. This CDR3 reads CASSVGWGRGTEAFF. The CDR3 bases are TGTGCCAGCAGCGTAGGATGGGGCCGAGGGACTGAAGCTTTCTTT.

This chain links TRBV29-1 with TRBJ2-5, with 11 bases matching TRBD2. The V segment lost 1 base and the J segment 2 bases; nucleotides outside the gene matches: 12. CDR3 length equals 18 residues. Germline V gene sequence: CDR1 SQVTM, CDR2 ANQGSEA. As DNA, the CDR3 is TGCAGCGTTGAAGGTGGGCTAGCGGGAGGCCACCCTCAAGAGACCCAGTACTTC. Amino acids: CSVEGGLAGGHPQETQYF.

The chain joins TRBV11-3 to TRBJ2-3; 11 nucleotides match TRBD2. V trimming: 4 bases; J trimming: 12 bases; junction bases outside the gene matches: 3. The CDR3 length is 12 residues. From germline, CDR1 is SGHNT and CDR2 YENEEA. CDR3 residues: CASSSGLAGQYF. DNA of the CDR3: TGTGCCAGCAGCTCAGGACTAGCGGGCCAGTATTTT.

This chain links TRBV11-2 with TRBJ1-2; no clear D. The CDR3 runs to 13 residues. CDR1 is SGHAT, CDR2 FQNNGV, per germline. V shed 1 base and J shed 4 bases, with 7 bases lying between them. CDR3 coding DNA: TGTGCCAGCAGCTTAGCGGACGTCTATGGCTACACCTTC. It specifies CASSLADVYGYTF.

The chain links TRBV6-1 to TRBJ1-1; D unresolved. The germline CDR1 and CDR2 sequences are MNHNS and SASEGT. The CDR3 is 11 amino acids. Deletions cut 8 bases from V and 10 bases from J, with 14 bases between. The CDR3 nucleotides are TGTGCCAGCCTCGGACGGGGTCCAGCTTTCTTT. It encodes CASLGRGPAFF.

The genes are TRBV28 and TRBJ2-7, with D maybe TRBD2 (7 bases). This CDR3 comprises 16 residues. The V end lost 2 bases, the J end lost 4 bases, and 18 bases lay between the germline ends. Per germline, CDR1 MDHEN and CDR2 SYDVKM. Here the CDR3 DNA reads TGTGCCAGCAGTTTAGGACCGGGGGGCTTTGGGTACGAGCAGTACTTC. Encoded protein: CASSLGPGGFGYEQYF.

This chain connects TRBV7-9 to TRBJ2-7; tentatively, D is TRBD2 (5 bases). The V gene lost 5 bases and the J gene lost 7 bases, with 21 bases spanning the gap. This CDR3 region has 15 residues. The germline CDR1 and CDR2 sequences are SEHNR and FQNEAQ (reference sequence). CDR3 loop: CASSPTAGIRREQYF. CDR3 nucleotide sequence: TGTGCCAGCAGCCCCACCGCGGGTATACGTAGGGAGCAGTACTTC.

This chain connects TRBV29-1 to TRBJ2-1; TRBD1 matches at 8 bases. Trimming removed 1 base from V and 0 bases from J; junction bases left unmatched: 5. This CDR3 comprises 16 residues. Germline loops: CDR1 SQVTM, CDR2 ANQGSEA. The CDR3 here is CSVEGGQESSYNEQFF. Here the CDR3 DNA reads TGCAGCGTTGAAGGGGGACAGGAAAGCTCCTACAATGAGCAGTTCTTC.

A few counts support this clone. The chain carries TRBV27 and TRBJ2-1; TRBD2 matches 7 bases. V shed 4 bases, J shed 4 bases, and the junction held 7 bases outside the gene matches. Per germline, CDR1 MNHEY and CDR2 SMNVEV (reference sequence). The CDR3 sequence is 15 residues long. The CDR3 reads CASSSLLASYNEQFF. The CDR3 DNA follows: TGTGCCAGCAGTTCCCTACTAGCGTCTTACAATGAGCAGTTCTTC.

V gene TRBV28 combines with J gene TRBJ1-1; no clear D gene. The CDR3 totals 15 residues. The germline CDR1 and CDR2 sequences are MDHEN and SYDVKM. Trimming removed 6 bases from V and 11 bases from J, with 25 bases in between. CDR3 region: CASSDPHPGLRLAFF. The CDR3 DNA reads TGTGCCAGCAGCGACCCTCATCCGGGGTTACGTCTGGCTTTCTTT.

The chain has TRBV9 and TRBJ2-7; 7 nucleotides align to TRBD2. The junction had 7 bases not matched to a gene; V was cut back by 0 bases and J by 1 base. The CDR3 has 16 residues. The V gene's germline CDR1 is SGDLS and CDR2 YYNGEE. CDR3: CASSVGGLGGSYEQYF. CDR3 coding DNA: TGTGCCAGCAGCGTAGGAGGACTGGGAGGGTCCTACGAGCAGTACTTC.

The chain recombines TRBV12-5 with TRBJ1-1; D is possibly TRBD1 (5 bases). Trimming took 6 bases from V and 10 from J, leaving 18 bases between them. The CDR3 runs 13 residues. Germline V lookup: CDR1 LGHNT, CDR2 FRNRAP. The CDR3 DNA sequence: TGTGCTAGTGGCCCAGGGACCCCCGGGTTAGCTTTCTTT. Translated, it gives CASGPGTPGLAFF. The complete variable domain, with remaining parts taken from reference TRBV12-5 and TRBJ1-1, reads DARVTQTPRHKVTEMGQEVTMRCQPILGHNTVFWYRQTMMQGLELLAYFRNRAPLDDSGMPKDRFSAEMPDATLATLKIQPSEPRDSAVYFCASGPGTPGLAFFGQGTRLTVV.

The chain combines TRBV28 with TRBJ2-7; no firm D call. This CDR3 region has 12 residues. Looked up from germline, CDR1 is MDHEN and CDR2 is SYDVKM. The germline V and J ends were trimmed by 4 bases and 6 bases, with 10 bases remaining between them. This chain's CDR3 is CASSWDNGEQYF. The CDR3 nucleotides read TGTGCCAGCAGTTGGGATAACGGCGAGCAGTACTTC.

The chain is built from TRBV28 and TRBJ2-7; a possible D gene is TRBD1 (6 bases). CDR1 MDHEN and CDR2 SYDVKM come from the germline V gene. V lost 2 bases and J 1 base, leaving 18 bases between the germline ends. The CDR3 covers 17 residues. The CDR3 reads CASSLNAIRDTSYEQYF. The DNA of the CDR3 is TGTGCCAGCAGTTTAAACGCAATCCGGGACACTTCCTACGAGCAGTACTTC. Drawing the rest from reference TRBV28 and TRBJ2-7, the complete variable domain is DVKVTQSSRYLVKRTGEKVFLECVQDMDHENMFWYRQDPGLGLRLIYFSYDVKMKEKGDIPEGYSVSREKKERFSLILESASTNQTSMYLCASSLNAIRDTSYEQYFGPGTRLTVT.

J is TRBJ2-5 and V is TRBV7-9; 7 nucleotides line up with TRBD1. The CDR3 length is 14 residues. Looked up from germline, CDR1 is SEHNR and CDR2 is FQNEAQ (reference sequence). V lost 5 bases to trimming and J lost 3 bases; unmatched junction nucleotides: 6. Here the CDR3 DNA reads TGTGCCAGCAGCCCCTGGGACAGAAAAGAGACCCAGTACTTC. It yields the protein CASSPWDRKETQYF. Drawing the rest from reference TRBV7-9 and TRBJ2-5, the complete variable domain is DTGVSQNPRHKITKRGQNVTFRCDPISEHNRLYWYRQTLGQGPEFLTYFQNEAQLEKSRLLSDRFSAERPKGSFSTLEIQRTEQGDSAMYLCASSPWDRKETQYFGPGTRLLVL.